The 3 T cell receptor beta chains presented below share a single source sample, sequenced in a study of T-cell reconstitution after alpha-beta-depleted transplantation in children. Preparation of the TCRbeta library involved a method that used unique molecular identifiers. TCRdb reprocessed the PCR reads with MiXCR, giving one entry per CDR3 protein. The sample records about 980,000 distinct CDR3 sequences, less than 30% being singletons. The input for sequencing was PBMCs, mostly from graft donor cells, taken 360 days after TCRalphabeta/CD19-depleted stem cell transplant. All receptors come from a boy in the first two years of life who had a stem cell transplant for SCID, so the T cells may come from the graft donor.

The rearrangement joins TRBV5-1 to TRBJ2-7, with D perhaps TRBD1 (5 bases). The V gene's germline CDR1 is SGHRS and CDR2 YFSETQ. The CDR3 covers 16 residues. The V and J ends lost 1 base and 3 bases respectively, with 17 bases between them. In nucleotides, the CDR3 is TGCGCCAGCAGCTTGTCGGTTGTGGACATAATCTACGAGCAGTACTTC. Its protein is CASSLSVVDIIYEQYF.

The CDR3 region has the DNA TGCAGTGCTAGAGCCCAGTCCACAGATACGCAGTATTTT. As protein: CSARAQSTDTQYF. V gene TRBV20-1 combines with J gene TRBJ2-3; D remains unclear. Trimming took off 1 base at V and 2 bases at J, with 7 bases between the two ends. This CDR3 region has 13 residues. Germline lookup yields CDR1 DFQATT and CDR2 SNEGSKA (reference sequence).

The chain has TRBV5-5 and TRBJ2-3; 12 bases line up with TRBD2. Germline CDR1 and CDR2: SGHKS and YYEKEE (reference sequence). CDR3 length equals 17 residues. The junction had 9 bases not matched to a gene; V was cut back by 4 bases and J by 3 bases. The CDR3 nucleotides are TGTGCCAGCAGCCCGCGGCTAGCGGGGGGGCAAACAGATACGCAGTATTTT. This codes for CASSPRLAGGQTDTQYF.